The T cell receptor (beta chain) described here comes from a study of blood T cell repertoires in COVID-19. Looking at the study overall: COVID-19 samples from acute and convalescent phases originated in the United States, Italy and Spain. T cells, B-cell-depleted T cells, or PBMCs supplied cDNA or gDNA.

Original analysis: Quantification of nucleated cells was approximated via reference gene primer amplification. Sequencing used immunoSEQ multiplex PCR; TCRdb keeps in-frame clones, though not all of them. D and trimming were read from the DNA, whereas the V and J calls and clone size are those reported in that table. The data show fewer than 200,000 clones, roughly 89% seen once. Trimming pared 4 bases from V and 6 bases from J, leaving 12 bases between. CDR1 is SGDLS and CDR2 is YYNGEE in the germline V gene. The CDR3 covers 13 residues. Material for sequencing was peripheral blood. This rearrangement joins TRBV9 to TRBJ2-3, with D maybe TRBD1 (5 bases). This TCR was sampled from a woman in her fifties or sixties who had recovered from COVID-19. The CDR3 coding sequence is TGTGCCAGCAGCAATCAGGGAAGCGATACGCAGTATTTT. As protein: CASSNQGSDTQYF.